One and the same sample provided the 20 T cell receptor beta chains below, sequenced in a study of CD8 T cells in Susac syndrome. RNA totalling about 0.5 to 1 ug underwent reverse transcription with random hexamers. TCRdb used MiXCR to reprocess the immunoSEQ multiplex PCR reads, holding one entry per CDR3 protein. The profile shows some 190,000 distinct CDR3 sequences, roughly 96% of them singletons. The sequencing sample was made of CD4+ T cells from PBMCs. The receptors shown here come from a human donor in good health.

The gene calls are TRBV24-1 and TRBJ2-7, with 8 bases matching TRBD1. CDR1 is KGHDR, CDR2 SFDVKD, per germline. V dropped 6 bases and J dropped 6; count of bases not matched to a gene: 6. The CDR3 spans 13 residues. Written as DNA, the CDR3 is TGTGCCACCAGTTTGCAGGGGGCTGGCGAGCAGTACTTC. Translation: CATSLQGAGEQYF.

The chain's CDR3 is CASSYLEGSTDTQYF. The CDR3 DNA sequence: TGTGCCAGCAGTTACTTGGAGGGGAGCACAGATACGCAGTATTTT. The chain carries TRBV6-5 and TRBJ2-3; the D gene is possibly TRBD2 (6 bases). The CDR3 has 15 amino acids. Between the trimmed V and J ends, which lost 1 base and 0 bases, there was a span of 8 bases. CDR1 is MNHEY and CDR2 is SVGAGI in the germline V gene.

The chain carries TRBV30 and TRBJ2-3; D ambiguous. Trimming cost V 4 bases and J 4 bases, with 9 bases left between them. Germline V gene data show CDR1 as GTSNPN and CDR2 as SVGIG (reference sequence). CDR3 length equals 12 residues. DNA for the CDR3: TGTGCCTGGAATAGGGCCTCAGATACGCAGTATTTT. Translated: CAWNRASDTQYF. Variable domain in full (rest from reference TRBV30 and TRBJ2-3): SQTIHQWPATLVQPVGSPLSLECTVEGTSNPNLYWYRQAAGRGLQLLFYSVGIGQISSEVPQNLSASRPQDRQFILSSKKLLLSDSGFYLCAWNRASDTQYFGPGTRLTVL.

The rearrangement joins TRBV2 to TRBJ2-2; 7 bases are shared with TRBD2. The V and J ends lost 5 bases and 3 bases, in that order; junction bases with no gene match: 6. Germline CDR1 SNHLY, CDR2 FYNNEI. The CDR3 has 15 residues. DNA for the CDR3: TGTGCCAGCAGTAAATCCCTAGCGGACACCGGGGAGCTGTTTTTT. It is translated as CASSKSLADTGELFF.

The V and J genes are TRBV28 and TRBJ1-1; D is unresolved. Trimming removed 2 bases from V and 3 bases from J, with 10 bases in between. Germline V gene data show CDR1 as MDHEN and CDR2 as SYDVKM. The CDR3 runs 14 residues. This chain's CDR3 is CASSLLSRDTEAFF. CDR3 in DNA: TGTGCCAGCAGTTTACTCTCTCGGGACACTGAAGCTTTCTTT.

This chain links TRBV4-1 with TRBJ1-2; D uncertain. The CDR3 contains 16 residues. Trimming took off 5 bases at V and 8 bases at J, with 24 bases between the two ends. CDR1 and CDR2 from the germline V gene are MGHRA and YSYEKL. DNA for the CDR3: TGCGCCAGCAGCGAGACGGGGTCCTTGGCCGTGGAGGGCTACACCTTC. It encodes CASSETGSLAVEGYTF.

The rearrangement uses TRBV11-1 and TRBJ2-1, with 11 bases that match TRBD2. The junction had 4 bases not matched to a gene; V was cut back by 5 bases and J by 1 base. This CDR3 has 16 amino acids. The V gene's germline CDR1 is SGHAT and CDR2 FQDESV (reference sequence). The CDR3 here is CASSRTSGLSYNEQFF. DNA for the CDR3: TGTGCCAGCAGCCGGACTAGCGGGCTGTCCTACAATGAGCAGTTCTTC.

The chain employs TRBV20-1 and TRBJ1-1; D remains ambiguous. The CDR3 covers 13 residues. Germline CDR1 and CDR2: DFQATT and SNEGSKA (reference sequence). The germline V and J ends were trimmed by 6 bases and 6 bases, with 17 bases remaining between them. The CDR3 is CSATPPLMAEAFF. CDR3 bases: TGCAGTGCCACCCCTCCCTTGATGGCTGAAGCTTTCTTT.

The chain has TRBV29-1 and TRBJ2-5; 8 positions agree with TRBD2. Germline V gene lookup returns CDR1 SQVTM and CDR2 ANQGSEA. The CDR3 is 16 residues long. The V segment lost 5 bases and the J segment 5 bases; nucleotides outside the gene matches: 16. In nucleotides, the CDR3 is TGCAGCGTTTCCCCCCGACTAGCGTCGTCCGGGGAGACCCAGTACTTC. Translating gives CSVSPRLASSGETQYF.

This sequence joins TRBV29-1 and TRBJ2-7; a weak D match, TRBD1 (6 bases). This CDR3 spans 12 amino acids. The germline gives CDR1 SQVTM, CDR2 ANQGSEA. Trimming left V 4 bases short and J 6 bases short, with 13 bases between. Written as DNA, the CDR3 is TGCAGCGTTGTCGCCAGGGGAAGCGAGCAGTACTTC. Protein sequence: CSVVARGSEQYF.

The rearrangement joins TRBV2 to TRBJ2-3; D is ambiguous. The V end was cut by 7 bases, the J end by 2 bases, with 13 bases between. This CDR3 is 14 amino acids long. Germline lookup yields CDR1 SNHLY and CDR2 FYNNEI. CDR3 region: CASILYPDTDTQYF. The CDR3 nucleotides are TGTGCCAGCATTCTCTATCCAGACACAGATACGCAGTATTTT. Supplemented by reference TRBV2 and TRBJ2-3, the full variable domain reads EPEVTQTPSHQVTQMGQEVILRCVPISNHLYFYWYRQILGQKVEFLVSFYNNEISEKSEIFDDQFSVERPDGSNFTLKIRSTKLEDSAMYFCASILYPDTDTQYFGPGTRLTVL.

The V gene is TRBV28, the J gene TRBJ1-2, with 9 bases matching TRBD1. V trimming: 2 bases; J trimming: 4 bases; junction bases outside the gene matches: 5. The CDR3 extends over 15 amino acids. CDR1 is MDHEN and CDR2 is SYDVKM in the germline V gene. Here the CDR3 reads CASSLGDRAAYGYTF. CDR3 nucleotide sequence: TGTGCCAGCAGTTTAGGGGACAGGGCGGCCTATGGCTACACCTTC.

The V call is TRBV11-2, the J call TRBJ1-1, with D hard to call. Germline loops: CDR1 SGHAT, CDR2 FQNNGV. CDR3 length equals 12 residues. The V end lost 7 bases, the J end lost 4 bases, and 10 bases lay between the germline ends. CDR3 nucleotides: TGTGCCAGCACCGACGAAGGCACTGAAGCTTTCTTT. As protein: CASTDEGTEAFF.

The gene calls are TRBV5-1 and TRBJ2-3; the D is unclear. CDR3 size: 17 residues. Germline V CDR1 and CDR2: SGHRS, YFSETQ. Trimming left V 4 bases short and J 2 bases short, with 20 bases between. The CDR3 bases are TGCGCCAGCAGCGGTAAGGCCAGCACACTTCACACAGATACGCAGTATTTT. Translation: CASSGKASTLHTDTQYF.

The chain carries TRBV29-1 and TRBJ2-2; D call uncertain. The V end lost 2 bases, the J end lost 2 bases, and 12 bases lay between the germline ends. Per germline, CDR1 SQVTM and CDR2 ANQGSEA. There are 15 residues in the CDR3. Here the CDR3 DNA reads TGCAGCGTTGAAACCGGGCTTCTCAACACCGGGGAGCTGTTTTTT. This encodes CSVETGLLNTGELFF.

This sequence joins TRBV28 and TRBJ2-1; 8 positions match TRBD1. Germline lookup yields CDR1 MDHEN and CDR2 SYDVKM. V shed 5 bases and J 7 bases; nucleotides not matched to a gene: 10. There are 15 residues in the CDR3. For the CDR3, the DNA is TGTGCCAGCAGTCGACAGGGGAGTTTATCTAATGAGCAGTTCTTC. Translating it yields CASSRQGSLSNEQFF. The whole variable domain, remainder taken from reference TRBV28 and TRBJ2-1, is DVKVTQSSRYLVKRTGEKVFLECVQDMDHENMFWYRQDPGLGLRLIYFSYDVKMKEKGDIPEGYSVSREKKERFSLILESASTNQTSMYLCASSRQGSLSNEQFFGPGTRLTVL.

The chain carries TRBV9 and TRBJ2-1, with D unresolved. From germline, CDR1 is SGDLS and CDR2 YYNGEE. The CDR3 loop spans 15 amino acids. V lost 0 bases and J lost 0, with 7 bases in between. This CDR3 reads CASSVDLTSYNEQFF. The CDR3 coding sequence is TGTGCCAGCAGCGTAGACCTGACCTCCTACAATGAGCAGTTCTTC.

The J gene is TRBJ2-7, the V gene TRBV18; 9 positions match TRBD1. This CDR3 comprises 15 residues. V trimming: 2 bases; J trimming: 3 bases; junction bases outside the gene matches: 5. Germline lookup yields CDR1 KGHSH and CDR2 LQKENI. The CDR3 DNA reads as TGTGCCAGCTCACCAAGGACAGGGGTTTACTACGAGCAGTACGTC. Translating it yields CASSPRTGVYYEQYV.

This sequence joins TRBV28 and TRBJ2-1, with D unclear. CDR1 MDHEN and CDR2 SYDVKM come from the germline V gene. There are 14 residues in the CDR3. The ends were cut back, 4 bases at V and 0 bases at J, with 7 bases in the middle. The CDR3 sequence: CASSSRSSYNEQFF. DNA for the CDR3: TGTGCCAGCAGTTCCCGAAGCTCCTACAATGAGCAGTTCTTC.

The CDR3 protein is CASSWGATEAFF. The CDR3 DNA sequence: TGTGCCAGCAGTTGGGGGGCCACTGAAGCTTTCTTT. V gene TRBV12-3 or TRBV12-4 combines with J gene TRBJ1-1; D may be TRBD1 (6 bases). V lost 4 bases, J lost 4 bases, and 7 bases lay in between. The CDR3 covers 12 residues.